What follows are 12 T cell receptor beta chains derived from one specimen sequenced in a study of T cells expressing NK-cell markers. One entry per CDR3 protein, without DNA, is what TCRdb gives after re-calling the 5' RACE reads. Here the sample table reports 150,000 to 180,000 distinct CDR3 sequences. The material sequenced was blood T cells: a sorted CD56 or NKG2C T cell subset, CD4+ or CD8+ T cells, or bulk PBMC T cells (not recorded which). The receptors derive from a woman between 50 and 59 years old in good health.

The genes are TRBV7-6 and TRBJ2-1; the TRBD2 assignment by TCRdb is unverifiable without DNA. The CDR3 spans 18 residues. Per the germline V gene, CDR1 is SGHVS and CDR2 is FNYEAQ. This chain's CDR3 is CASSLEVESGRAWNEQFF.

CDR3 sequence reads: CSVGGLWSGSTGELFF. The J gene is TRBJ2-2, the V gene TRBV29-1; TCRdb gives TRBD1 as the D gene, but with no DNA this cannot be confirmed. Per germline, CDR1 SQVTM and CDR2 ANQGSEA. The CDR3 has 16 residues.

The rearrangement joins TRBV20-1 to TRBJ1-5. The CDR3 runs 14 residues. Per germline, CDR1 DFQATT and CDR2 SNEGSKA (reference sequence). CDR3 in amino acids: CSARDWGGDQPQHF.

The chain employs TRBV20-1 and TRBJ2-2; TCRdb's D call, TRBD2, is unchecked because there is no DNA. The CDR3 has 16 residues. The V gene's germline CDR1 is DFQATT and CDR2 SNEGSKA (reference sequence). CDR3: CSARTRLAGVPGELFF.

The chain has TRBV2 and TRBJ2-3. Germline lookup yields CDR1 SNHLY and CDR2 FYNNEI. CDR3 length: 16 residues. CDR3 sequence: CASSDATVISTDTQYF.

The chain uses TRBV7-9 and TRBJ1-1; TCRdb gives TRBD1 as the D gene, but with no DNA this cannot be confirmed. This CDR3 has 16 residues. The V gene's germline CDR1 is SEHNR and CDR2 FQNEAQ (reference sequence). CDR3: CASSPPDRRSNTEAFF.

The CDR3 is CASSLIGDEKLFF. The chain couples TRBV12-3 or TRBV12-4 to TRBJ1-4; the TRBD1 assignment by TCRdb is unverifiable without DNA. This CDR3 is 13 amino acids long.

The rearrangement links TRBV5-4 to TRBJ2-1; TCRdb names TRBD1, which stays unverified in the absence of DNA. The CDR3 is 13 amino acids. Germline CDR1 reads SGHNT; CDR2 reads YYREEE (reference sequence). The CDR3 is CASSLARGDWQFF.

The V and J genes are TRBV11-2 and TRBJ2-1; TCRdb lists TRBD1, though no DNA is available to test this call. Germline values: CDR1 SGHAT, CDR2 FQNNGV. The CDR3 consists of 15 residues. CDR3 protein: CASSSQGNSYNEQFF. The entire variable domain, with the rest obtained from reference TRBV11-2 and TRBJ2-1, is as follows: EAGVAQSPRYKIIEKRQSVAFWCNPISGHATLYWYQQILGQGPKLLIQFQNNGVVDDSQLPKDRFSAERLKGVDSTLKIQPAKLEDSAVYLCASSSQGNSYNEQFFGPGTRLTVL.

This rearrangement joins TRBV24-1 to TRBJ2-3; TCRdb proposes TRBD2, but this gene call is untestable without DNA. Germline CDR1 is KGHDR and CDR2 is SFDVKD. The CDR3 totals 15 residues. Here the CDR3 reads CATSDPSVGTDTQYF.

The chain is built from TRBV20-1 and TRBJ2-1; the D call from TCRdb, TRBD1, cannot be confirmed without DNA. The CDR3 extends over 21 amino acids. Germline loops: CDR1 DFQATT, CDR2 SNEGSKA (reference sequence). This chain's CDR3 is CSARPFAAPPEGRSSYNEQFF.

CDR3 sequence reads: CASSQDLGTRALYNEQFF. The chain couples TRBV14 to TRBJ2-1; TCRdb's assignment of TRBD1 cannot be checked, as there is no DNA. This CDR3 spans 18 amino acids. CDR1 and CDR2 from the germline V gene are SGHDN and FVKESK.